The 8 T cell receptor beta chains given below trace back to one sample, sequenced in a study of radiotherapy plus CTLA-4 blockade in lung cancer. The table came from immunoSEQ multiplex PCR; TCRdb's copy has only in-frame clones and leaves some out. The sample holds more than 95,000 clones, roughly 74% seen once. The sequencing used peripheral blood, collected from a patient treated with radiotherapy plus ipilimumab. Receptors originate from a human donor with non-small cell lung cancer who had a partial response to radiotherapy plus ipilimumab. Some clones in this sample may be carry-over from other donors' samples.

The V and J genes are TRBV10-3 and TRBJ2-2; D is possibly TRBD2 (5 bases). The CDR3 contains 14 residues. CDR1 and CDR2 (germline): ENHRY, SYGVKD. Trimming shortened V by 4 bases and J by 0 bases, and 6 bases separated the two germline ends. CDR3 region: CAISGTPNTGELFF. As DNA, the CDR3 is TGTGCCATCAGTGGGACTCCGAACACCGGGGAGCTGTTTTTT.

J is TRBJ1-1 and V is TRBV19, with 7 bases aligning to TRBD1. CDR3 length: 17 amino acids. After removal of 1 base from V and 0 bases from J, the junction contained 8 bases not matched to a gene. Germline V gene data show CDR1 as LNHDA and CDR2 as SQIVND (reference sequence). CDR3 amino acids: CASSIGRQGEMNTEAFF. The CDR3 region has the DNA TGTGCCAGTAGTATAGGGCGGCAGGGGGAAATGAACACTGAAGCTTTCTTT.

This clone was observed a single time. The chain uses TRBV6-1 and TRBJ2-7, with D unclear. From germline, CDR1 is MNHNS and CDR2 SASEGT. Trimming stripped 3 bases from V and 2 bases from J, with 5 bases between. CDR3 size: 12 residues. The CDR3 DNA reads as TGTGCCAGCAGTGACATTGCCTACGAGCAGTACTTC. Translating it yields CASSDIAYEQYF.

This sequence joins TRBV7-8 and TRBJ1-1; a possible D gene is TRBD1 (6 bases). Trimming removed 5 bases at V and 3 bases at J, with 13 bases between. The CDR3 has 14 residues. Per the germline V gene, CDR1 is SGHVS and CDR2 is FQNEAQ. CDR3 DNA sequence: TGTGCCAGCAGCAGCGGGGGGGCGCACACTGAAGCTTTCTTT. Protein product: CASSSGGAHTEAFF.

This sequence joins TRBV28 and TRBJ2-7, with 7 bases lining up with TRBD2. The V segment lost 5 bases and the J segment 0 bases; nucleotides outside the gene matches: 4. Germline V lookup: CDR1 MDHEN, CDR2 SYDVKM. The length of the CDR3 is 14 residues. The chain's CDR3 is CASSPTSASYEQYF. CDR3 nucleotide sequence: TGTGCCAGCAGTCCAACTAGCGCCTCCTACGAGCAGTACTTC.

This clone occurred once. The V call is TRBV13, the J call TRBJ1-5; D is possibly TRBD1 (5 bases). The ends were cut back, 3 bases at V and 2 bases at J, with 26 bases in the middle. Germline CDR1 PRHDT, CDR2 FYEKMQ (reference sequence). The CDR3 totals 20 residues. CDR3 sequence: CASSFFPYRAGWGGNQPQHF. CDR3 sequence (DNA): TGTGCCAGCAGCTTTTTCCCCTACCGGGCCGGGTGGGGCGGCAATCAGCCCCAGCATTTT.

The rearrangement joins TRBV2 to TRBJ1-2; the D gene is possibly TRBD1 (5 bases). The CDR3 sequence is 14 residues long. CDR1 SNHLY and CDR2 FYNNEI come from the germline V gene. Trimming took 8 bases from V and 7 from J, leaving 20 bases between them. The DNA of the CDR3 is TGTGCCAGCCGCCAGGGATTGGATCTATCTGGCTACACCTTC. Its protein is CASRQGLDLSGYTF.

The chain carries TRBV7-6 and TRBJ2-2, with a tentative D call TRBD2 (6 bases). The CDR3 sequence is 16 residues long. Looked up from germline, CDR1 is SGHVS and CDR2 is FNYEAQ. Trimming removed 6 bases at V and 7 bases at J, with 21 bases between. CDR3 amino acids: CASSLRLIGSFGELFF. CDR3 bases: TGTGCCAGCAGTTTAAGATTGATCGGGAGTTTCGGGGAGCTGTTTTTT.